This T cell receptor (beta chain) was found in a study of early T cells in non-severe SARS-CoV-2 infection. Study details: Sequencing was performed on bulk RNA from unsorted whole blood, leaving chains unpaired. Study-wide findings and caveats: VDJdb matching favored anti-spike CD8 responses, missing private and CD4 specificities.

Individual cDNA molecules each received unique molecular identifiers attached to them. TCRdb passed the 5' RACE reads through MiXCR, listing each CDR3 protein once. The sample has 75,000 to 90,000 distinct CDR3 sequences, 10% seen once. Germline-derived CDR1 and CDR2 are LGHDT and YNNKEL (reference sequence). This CDR3 comprises 20 residues. The V segment lost 4 bases and the J segment 2 bases; nucleotides outside the gene matches: 15. In this sample, this clonotype turned up many times. Its matching antigen is unknown. The chain recombines TRBV3-1 with TRBJ2-3, with 13 bases that match TRBD2. The source was whole blood, collected at baseline. This receptor was obtained from an adult who was a healthcare worker with PCR-confirmed SARS-CoV-2 infection or an uninfected control (not recorded which). CDR3 region: CASSPLPTGTSGMDTDTQYF. In nucleotides, the CDR3 is TGTGCCAGCAGCCCTCTCCCCACCGGGACTAGCGGGATGGACACAGATACGCAGTATTTT.